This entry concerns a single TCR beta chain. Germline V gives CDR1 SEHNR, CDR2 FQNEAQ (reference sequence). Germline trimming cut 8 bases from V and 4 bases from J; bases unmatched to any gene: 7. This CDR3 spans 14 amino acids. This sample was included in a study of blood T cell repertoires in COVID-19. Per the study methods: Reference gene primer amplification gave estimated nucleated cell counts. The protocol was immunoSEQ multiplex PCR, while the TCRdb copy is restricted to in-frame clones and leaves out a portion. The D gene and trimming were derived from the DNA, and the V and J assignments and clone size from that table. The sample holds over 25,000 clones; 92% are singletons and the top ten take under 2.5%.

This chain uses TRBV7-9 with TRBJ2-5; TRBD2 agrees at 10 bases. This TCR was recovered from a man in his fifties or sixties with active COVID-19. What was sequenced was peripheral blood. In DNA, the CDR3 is TGTGCCAGCTCGGTAGCGGGGGGATCAGAGACCCAGTACTTC. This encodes CASSVAGGSETQYF.